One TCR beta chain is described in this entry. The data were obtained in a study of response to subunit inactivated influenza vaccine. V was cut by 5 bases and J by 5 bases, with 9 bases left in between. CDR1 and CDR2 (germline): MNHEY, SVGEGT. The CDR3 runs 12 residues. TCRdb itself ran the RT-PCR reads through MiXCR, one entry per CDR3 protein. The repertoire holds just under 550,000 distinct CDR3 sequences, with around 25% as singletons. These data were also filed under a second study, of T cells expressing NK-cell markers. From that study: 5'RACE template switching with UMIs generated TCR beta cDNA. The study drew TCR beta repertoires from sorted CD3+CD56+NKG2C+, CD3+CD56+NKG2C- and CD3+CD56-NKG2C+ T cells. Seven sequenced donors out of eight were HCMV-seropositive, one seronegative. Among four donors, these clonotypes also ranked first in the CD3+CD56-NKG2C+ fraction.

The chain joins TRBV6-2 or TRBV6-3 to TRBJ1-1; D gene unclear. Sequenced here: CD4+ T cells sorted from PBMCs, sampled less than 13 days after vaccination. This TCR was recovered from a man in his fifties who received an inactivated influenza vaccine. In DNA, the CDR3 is TGTGCCAGCAGTGGGCCGAGGACTGAAGCTTTCTTT. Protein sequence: CASSGPRTEAFF.